The 31 T cell receptor beta chains in this list originate from one sample, sequenced in a study of blood T cell repertoires in COVID-19. Sequencing was performed with immunoSEQ multiplex PCR; in TCRdb, only in-frame clones are kept and a portion is missing. The top ten hold under 2.5% of the sample, which has roughly 260,000 clones, approximately 83% seen once. Sequencing used PBMCs or T cells enriched from blood (not recorded which). The receptors derive from a woman in her fifties or sixties who had recovered from COVID-19.

The CDR3 region has the DNA TGTGCCAGCAGTTACCCAGCAGAAGGGGAGGGTGAAAAACTGTTTTTT. Residues: CASSYPAEGEGEKLFF. V usage is TRBV6-5 and J usage is TRBJ1-4; maybe TRBD1 (5 bases). Germline-derived CDR1 and CDR2 are MNHEY and SVGAGI. This CDR3 is 16 amino acids long. V was pared by 2 bases and J by 7 bases, with 17 bases between.

This clone was seen a single time. The rearrangement links TRBV19 to TRBJ1-1, with 10 bases aligning to TRBD1. Germline values: CDR1 LNHDA, CDR2 SQIVND (reference sequence). CDR3 length equals 16 residues. With V trimmed by 5 bases and J by 0 bases, 6 bases remained unmatched. The CDR3 loop is CASSPRDRGLNTEAFF. The CDR3 DNA is TGTGCCAGTAGTCCACGGGACAGGGGTTTGAACACTGAAGCTTTCTTT.

The chain employs TRBV10-3 and TRBJ2-3; TRBD2 aligns across 10 bases. CDR1 and CDR2 (germline): ENHRY, SYGVKD. CDR3 size: 18 residues. The junction had 19 bases not matched to a gene; V was cut back by 8 bases and J by 5 bases. For the CDR3, the DNA is TGTGCCATCCGATCACTCACACTACTAGCGGGAAGCGGAGATACGCAGTATTTT. Encoded protein: CAIRSLTLLAGSGDTQYF.

This clone has just a few counts. The J gene is TRBJ1-1, the V gene TRBV30; a possible D gene is TRBD1 (6 bases). Germline CDR1 GTSNPN, CDR2 SVGIG (reference sequence). This CDR3 has 13 residues. V was cut by 5 bases and J by 3 bases, with 13 bases left in between. DNA of the CDR3: TGTGCCTGGGATACAGGGTTGGACACTGAAGCTTTCTTT. Amino acid sequence: CAWDTGLDTEAFF.

This chain uses TRBV2 with TRBJ2-7; TRBD1 aligns across 8 bases. Germline-derived CDR1 and CDR2 are SNHLY and FYNNEI. This CDR3 comprises 15 residues. Losses at the gene ends were 6 bases for V and 0 bases for J; bases not matched to a gene: 7. The DNA for the CDR3 is TGTGCCAGCAGAAGGCCCGGACAGGGCTCCTACGAGCAGTACTTC. Its translation: CASRRPGQGSYEQYF.

The V gene is TRBV28, the J gene TRBJ1-3; a possible D gene is TRBD1 (6 bases). The CDR3 extends over 18 amino acids. Germline CDR1 and CDR2: MDHEN and SYDVKM. V was clipped by 2 bases and J by 0 bases, with 17 bases between them. In nucleotides, the CDR3 is TGTGCCAGCAGTTTAGGGGGCAGGGGCCGCAGCTCTGGAAACACCATATATTTT. This codes for CASSLGGRGRSSGNTIYF.

The V gene is TRBV3-1 (or the pseudogene TRBV3-2), the J gene TRBJ2-1; tentatively, D is TRBD2 (6 bases). Germline V gives CDR1 LGHDT, CDR2 YNNKEL (reference sequence). V lost 1 base, J lost 6 bases, and 13 bases lay in between. The CDR3 spans 15 residues. CDR3 DNA sequence: TGTGCCAGCAGCCAAGTGGTCCAGCGGGCCAATGAGCAGTTCTTC. Translation: CASSQVVQRANEQFF.

V is TRBV7-9 and J is TRBJ1-4, with 7 positions matching TRBD1. The CDR3 length is 14 residues. Germline assignment: CDR1 SEHNR and CDR2 FQNEAQ (reference sequence). Losses at the gene ends were 5 bases for V and 4 bases for J; bases not matched to a gene: 4. CDR3 DNA sequence: TGTGCCAGCAGCCCGGGACAGAGTAATGAAAAACTGTTTTTT. Translating it yields CASSPGQSNEKLFF. Supplemented by reference TRBV7-9 and TRBJ1-4, the full variable domain reads DTGVSQNPRHKITKRGQNVTFRCDPISEHNRLYWYRQTLGQGPEFLTYFQNEAQLEKSRLLSDRFSAERPKGSFSTLEIQRTEQGDSAMYLCASSPGQSNEKLFFGSGTQLSVL.

J is TRBJ2-1 and V is TRBV3-1 (or the pseudogene TRBV3-2), with 9 bases fitting TRBD2. This CDR3 contains 18 residues. V lost 4 bases and J lost 2; bases outside the gene matches: 12. In germline, CDR1 is LGHDT, CDR2 YNNKEL (reference sequence). The CDR3: CASSLQVLAGPPYNEQFF. CDR3 DNA: TGTGCCAGCAGCCTTCAAGTCCTAGCGGGGCCACCCTACAATGAGCAGTTCTTC.

This chain uses TRBV19 with TRBJ1-5, with 8 bases identical to TRBD1. This CDR3 is built from 15 residues. J was trimmed by 5 bases and V by 7 bases; bases with no gene match: 10. CDR1 is LNHDA, CDR2 SQIVND, per germline (reference sequence). CDR3 amino acids: CASTPPGQVHQPQHF. The CDR3 bases are TGTGCCAGTACCCCGCCGGGACAGGTTCATCAGCCCCAGCATTTT.

The V and J genes are TRBV6-5 and TRBJ2-5; tentative D call: TRBD2 (5 bases). Trimming shortened V by 2 bases and J by 5 bases, and 9 bases separated the two germline ends. CDR3 length: 13 residues. Germline V CDR1 and CDR2: MNHEY, SVGAGI. CDR3: CASSYRGSETQYF. The CDR3 DNA reads TGTGCCAGCAGTTACAGAGGGAGCGAGACCCAGTACTTC.

This chain uses TRBV12-3 or TRBV12-4 with TRBJ1-6, with 7 positions matching TRBD1. The CDR3 consists of 12 residues. The ends lost 8 bases at V and 8 bases at J; junction bases unmatched: 3. The CDR3 here is CASRDSHSPLHF. In nucleotides, the CDR3 is TGTGCCAGCCGGGACAGTCATTCACCCCTCCACTTT.

Written as DNA, the CDR3 is TGTGCCAGCAGCGTAGGGGGGGGGCCTGGCTCCTACAATGAGCAGTTCTTC. Its translation is CASSVGGGPGSYNEQFF. The rearrangement joins TRBV9 to TRBJ2-1; D is possibly TRBD2 (7 bases). This CDR3 is built from 17 residues. Trimming took off 0 bases at V and 0 bases at J, with 13 bases between the two ends. Germline CDR1 and CDR2: SGDLS and YYNGEE.

The chain employs TRBV10-2 and TRBJ2-2; TRBD2 matches at 8 bases. V was pared by 4 bases and J by 5 bases, with 6 bases of the junction left unmatched. CDR3 size: 15 residues. From germline, CDR1 is WSHSY and CDR2 SAAADI. DNA for the CDR3: TGCGCCAGCAGTGTGCTAGCGGGTGGAACCGGGGAGCTGTTTTTT. Its protein product is CASSVLAGGTGELFF.

This CDR3 reads CASSLVVGVIQGGPYEQYF. CDR3 nucleotide sequence: TGTGCCAGCAGCTTAGTAGTGGGGGTTATACAGGGGGGTCCCTACGAGCAGTACTTC. The V and J genes are TRBV7-9 and TRBJ2-7; 8 positions agree with TRBD1. Germline V gene sequence: CDR1 SEHNR, CDR2 FQNEAQ (reference sequence). The CDR3 consists of 19 residues. With V trimmed by 1 base and J by 2 bases, 16 bases remained unmatched. The full variable domain, in which reference TRBV7-9 and TRBJ2-7 provide the parts outside the CDR3, is DTGVSQNPRHKITKRGQNVTFRCDPISEHNRLYWYRQTLGQGPEFLTYFQNEAQLEKSRLLSDRFSAERPKGSFSTLEIQRTEQGDSAMYLCASSLVVGVIQGGPYEQYFGPGTRLTVT.

V gene TRBV11-2 combines with J gene TRBJ2-1; tentative D call: TRBD2 (6 bases). Germline V gene lookup returns CDR1 SGHAT and CDR2 FQNNGV. This CDR3 spans 16 amino acids. V shed 2 bases and J shed 10 bases, with 21 bases lying between them. The chain's CDR3 is CASSLSVIGSGSEQFF. The CDR3 DNA reads TGTGCCAGCAGCTTATCTGTGATAGGCAGCGGGTCCGAGCAGTTCTTC.

CDR3 sequence reads: CASSQEASNYGYTF. DNA for the CDR3: TGTGCCAGCAGCCAAGAAGCTTCGAACTATGGCTACACCTTC. The chain has TRBV3-1 (or the pseudogene TRBV3-2) and TRBJ1-2; D gene unclear. Germline values: CDR1 LGHDT, CDR2 YNNKEL (reference sequence). Trimming cost V 0 bases and J 2 bases, with 7 bases left between them. The CDR3 is made up of 14 amino acids.

The gene calls are TRBV2 and TRBJ1-1; D remains ambiguous. The CDR3 contains 14 residues. Germline assignment: CDR1 SNHLY and CDR2 FYNNEI. Trimming took 1 base from V and 6 from J, leaving 12 bases between them. CDR3 coding DNA: TGTGCCAGCAGTGAAGGGGCTGGGAGTGCTGAAGCTTTCTTT. As protein: CASSEGAGSAEAFF.

The V gene is TRBV11-3, the J gene TRBJ2-4, with a possible D match to TRBD1 (6 bases). Trimming removed 5 bases from V and 3 bases from J, with 17 bases in between. The CDR3 is 16 amino acids. The V gene's germline CDR1 is SGHNT and CDR2 YENEEA. The CDR3 here is CASSPGQTMNKNIQYF. CDR3 nucleotide sequence: TGTGCCAGCAGCCCAGGACAGACAATGAACAAAAACATTCAGTACTTC.

This clone has a single count. The chain employs TRBV19 and TRBJ1-6; 7 bases agree with TRBD1. With 11 bases clipped from V and 5 bases from J, the junction kept 9 bases outside the gene matches. Germline lookup yields CDR1 LNHDA and CDR2 SQIVND (reference sequence). This CDR3 has 14 amino acids. DNA for the CDR3: TGTGCCGCATGTTTGGGACAGAATAATTCACCCCTCCACTTT. Its protein product is CAACLGQNNSPLHF.

The J gene is TRBJ1-5, the V gene TRBV30; D is unclear. CDR3 length: 14 residues. V was cut by 2 bases and J by 0 bases, with 8 bases left in between. Germline V gene lookup returns CDR1 GTSNPN and CDR2 SVGIG (reference sequence). The chain's CDR3 is CAWSWSYSNQPQHF. CDR3 bases: TGTGCCTGGAGTTGGAGCTATAGCAATCAGCCCCAGCATTTT.

The chain joins TRBV27 to TRBJ2-7, with TRBD1 as a possible D gene (6 bases). The germline V gene encodes CDR1 MNHEY and CDR2 SMNVEV (reference sequence). V gave up 5 bases and J gave up 3 bases, with 17 bases separating them. CDR3 length: 15 residues. CDR3 DNA: TGTGCCAGCAGTAAGAACCGGGACACACACTACGAGCAGTACTTC. Residues: CASSKNRDTHYEQYF.

The chain joins TRBV3-1 (or the pseudogene TRBV3-2) to TRBJ1-6, with D possibly TRBD1 on 5 matching bases. CDR3 length: 13 amino acids. Trimming cost V 4 bases and J 6 bases, with 7 bases left between them. Germline V CDR1 and CDR2: LGHDT, YNNKEL (reference sequence). In nucleotides, the CDR3 is TGTGCCAGCAGCCTGACAGCTAATTCACCCCTCCACTTT. Residues: CASSLTANSPLHF.

V usage is TRBV7-8 and J usage is TRBJ2-3; 8 bases align to TRBD2. V lost 4 bases to trimming and J lost 6 bases; unmatched junction nucleotides: 3. Germline values: CDR1 SGHVS, CDR2 FQNEAQ. The CDR3 is 13 residues long. Here the CDR3 DNA reads TGTGCCAGCAGCTCCGGGAGGGCGGATACGCAGTATTTT. This translates into CASSSGRADTQYF.

The genes are TRBV9 and TRBJ1-2, with D perhaps matching TRBD1 (5 bases). The germline V gene encodes CDR1 SGDLS and CDR2 YYNGEE. CDR3 length equals 17 residues. The V end was cut by 4 bases, the J end by 8 bases, with 27 bases between. This CDR3 is CASSSRGGASKGYGYTF. The CDR3 bases are TGTGCCAGCAGCTCCCGGGGGGGTGCCTCAAAGGGTTACGGCTACACCTTC.

V is TRBV3-1 (or the pseudogene TRBV3-2) and J is TRBJ2-7; possible D gene TRBD1, 5 bases. Trimming took off 6 bases at V and 7 bases at J, with 13 bases between the two ends. The CDR3 spans 12 residues. Germline assignment: CDR1 LGHDT and CDR2 YNNKEL (reference sequence). CDR3: CASSDTGTEQYF. The DNA of the CDR3 is TGTGCCAGCAGTGACACAGGTACGGAGCAGTACTTC.

The V call is TRBV12-5, the J call TRBJ2-1, with TRBD2 identical over 15 bases. V shed 5 bases and J 0 bases; nucleotides not matched to a gene: 23. This CDR3 spans 24 amino acids. In germline, CDR1 is LGHNT, CDR2 FRNRAP. The CDR3 spells CASGPTGRGLGLAGGPGSYNEQFF. The CDR3 DNA reads TGTGCTAGTGGTCCGACGGGCAGGGGGCTCGGACTAGCGGGAGGGCCAGGCTCCTACAATGAGCAGTTCTTC.

V usage is TRBV12-3 or TRBV12-4 and J usage is TRBJ2-2; D unresolved. The length of the CDR3 is 12 residues. Between the trimmed V and J ends, which lost 5 bases and 5 bases, there was a span of 6 bases. Here the CDR3 reads CASSRWTGELFF. CDR3 nucleotide sequence: TGTGCCAGCAGTCGGTGGACCGGGGAGCTGTTTTTT.

The chain joins TRBV10-3 to TRBJ1-1; a possible D gene is TRBD1 (5 bases). CDR3 length: 12 amino acids. In germline, CDR1 is ENHRY, CDR2 SYGVKD. The ends were cut back, 11 bases at V and 5 bases at J, with 15 bases in the middle. The CDR3 DNA reads as TGTGCCGCGCGCAGGGAAGGGACTGAAGCTTTCTTT. Translating gives CAARREGTEAFF.

This clone was counted once. The gene calls are TRBV3-1 (or the pseudogene TRBV3-2) and TRBJ2-2, with 7 bases that match TRBD2. V was pared by 0 bases and J by 3 bases, with 4 bases of the junction left unmatched. The length of the CDR3 is 16 residues. Germline-derived CDR1 and CDR2 are LGHDT and YNNKEL (reference sequence). The DNA for the CDR3 is TGTGCCAGCAGCCAAGAACGGCTAGCGGACACCGGGGAGCTGTTTTTT. Translating gives CASSQERLADTGELFF.

The V call is TRBV7-2, the J call TRBJ1-5, with a possible D match to TRBD1 (6 bases). Trimming pared 4 bases from V and 4 bases from J, leaving 14 bases between. The CDR3 contains 15 residues. Germline V gene sequence: CDR1 SGHTA, CDR2 FQGNSA. Written as DNA, the CDR3 is TGTGCCAGCAGCTCACAGGGTCTATGGAATCAGCCCCAGCATTTT. Translated: CASSSQGLWNQPQHF.